The 5 T cell receptor beta chains below come from one sample, sequenced in a study of CD8+ T cells in alopecia areata. Investigators isolated RNA and reverse transcribed it into cDNA to act as the sequencing template. Profiling relied on immunoSEQ multiplex PCR, and the TCRdb table lists in-frame clones only, not all of them. The sample records roughly 150,000 clones, roughly 50% being singletons. The sequencing sample was made of CD4+ T cells sorted from blood. These receptor sequences come from a human donor with alopecia areata.

This clone occurred a few times. The chain carries TRBV28 and TRBJ2-6; 8 positions agree with TRBD2. The CDR3 spans 11 residues. In germline, CDR1 is MDHEN, CDR2 SYDVKM. After removal of 10 bases from V and 13 bases from J, the junction contained 6 bases not matched to a gene. Here the CDR3 DNA reads TGTGCCACCAGGGCGGGGGGAGTCCTGACTTTC. It yields the protein CATRAGGVLTF.

The chain combines TRBV27 with TRBJ1-5, with a tentative D call TRBD1 (5 bases). V dropped 3 bases and J dropped 4 bases, with 13 bases sitting between them. The CDR3 has 15 amino acids. CDR1 MNHEY and CDR2 SMNVEV come from the germline V gene (reference sequence). The CDR3 DNA reads TGTGCCAGCAGTTTCACGGGACCGAAGAATCAGCCCCAGCATTTT. Its protein is CASSFTGPKNQPQHF.

V gene TRBV27 combines with J gene TRBJ2-5; D assignment may be TRBD1 or TRBD2 (5 bases each). Germline V lookup: CDR1 MNHEY, CDR2 SMNVEV (reference sequence). The ends were cut back, 3 bases at V and 4 bases at J, with 12 bases in the middle. The CDR3 runs 14 residues. In DNA, the CDR3 is TGTGCCAGCAGTTTCCAGGGACGGGGAGAGACCCAGTACTTC. Encoded protein: CASSFQGRGETQYF.

In this sample, this clone turned up a few times. V usage is TRBV19 and J usage is TRBJ2-1; 8 nucleotides align to TRBD1. The junction had 8 bases not matched to a gene; V was cut back by 4 bases and J by 3 bases. The germline V gene encodes CDR1 LNHDA and CDR2 SQIVND (reference sequence). The CDR3 consists of 16 residues. The CDR3 protein is CASSNTGGHVYNEQFF. CDR3 nucleotides: TGTGCCAGTAGTAATACAGGGGGTCACGTCTACAATGAGCAGTTCTTC.

The chain recombines TRBV27 with TRBJ1-2; no reliable D call. Germline loops: CDR1 MNHEY, CDR2 SMNVEV (reference sequence). V was pared by 3 bases and J by 5 bases, with 16 bases between. This CDR3 comprises 15 residues. The CDR3 bases are TGTGCCAGCAGTTTGGGCGGCTCGCCGTTATATGGCTACACCTTC. Its protein is CASSLGGSPLYGYTF.